The clone carrying this T cell receptor (beta chain) was recorded many times. Its antigen is not identified. Germline V lookup: CDR1 SEHNR, CDR2 FQNEAQ (reference sequence). The junction had 4 bases not matched to a gene; V was cut back by 8 bases and J by 3 bases. CDR3 size: 13 residues. This specimen comes from a study of T cell repertoires in cytomegalovirus infection. Study context: Peptides in the study included HLA-C-restricted and HLA-B-restricted CMV epitopes. A matching HLA type, together with CMV infection, was signaled by public TCR beta signatures. Findings and caveats of the study: Ex vivo, HLA-C-restricted CMV-specific TCR beta clonotypes prevailed over the rest of the response. Frequencies of public TCR beta families were cumulated, and this identified carriers of CMV plus the relevant HLA.

TCRdb re-analysed the reads in MiXCR, keeping a single row per CDR3 protein. The table lists fewer than 1,000,000 distinct CDR3 sequences, 31% of them singletons. The sequenced sample was cultured CD8+ T cells from PBMCs, obtained from culture after CMV antigen stimulation. This sequence originates from a human donor in good health (CMV status not recorded). Some clones in this sample may be carry-over from other donors' samples. The chain combines TRBV7-9 with TRBJ1-1; 9 bases match TRBD1. The CDR3 spells CASATGGYTEAFF. CDR3 DNA sequence: TGTGCCAGCGCAACAGGGGGCTACACTGAAGCTTTCTTT.